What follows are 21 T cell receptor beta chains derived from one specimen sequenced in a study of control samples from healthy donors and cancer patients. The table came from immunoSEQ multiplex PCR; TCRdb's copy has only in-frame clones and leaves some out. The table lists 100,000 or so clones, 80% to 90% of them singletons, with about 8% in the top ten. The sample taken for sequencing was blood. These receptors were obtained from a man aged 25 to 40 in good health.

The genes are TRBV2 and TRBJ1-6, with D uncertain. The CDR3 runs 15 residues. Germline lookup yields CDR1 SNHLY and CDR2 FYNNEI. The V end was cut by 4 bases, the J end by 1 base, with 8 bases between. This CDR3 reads CASSVRESYNSPLHF. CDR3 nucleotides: TGTGCCAGCAGTGTAAGGGAGTCCTATAATTCACCCCTCCACTTT.

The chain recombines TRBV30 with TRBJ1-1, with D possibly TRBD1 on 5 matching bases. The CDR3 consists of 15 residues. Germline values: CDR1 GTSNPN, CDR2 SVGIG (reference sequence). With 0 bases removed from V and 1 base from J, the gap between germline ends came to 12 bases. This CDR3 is CAWSVDRIGNTEAFF. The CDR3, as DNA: TGTGCCTGGAGTGTAGACAGAATCGGGAACACTGAAGCTTTCTTT.

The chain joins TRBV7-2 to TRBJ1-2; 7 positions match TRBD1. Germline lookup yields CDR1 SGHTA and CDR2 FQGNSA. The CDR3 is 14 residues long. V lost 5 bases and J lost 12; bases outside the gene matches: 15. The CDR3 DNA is TGTGCCAGCAGCCCTCAAGGACAGGACCCCCACCACACCTTC. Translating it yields CASSPQGQDPHHTF. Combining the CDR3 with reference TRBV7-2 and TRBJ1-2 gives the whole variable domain GAGVSQSPSNKVTEKGKDVELRCDPISGHTALYWYRQSLGQGLEFLIYFQGNSAPDKSGLPSDRFSAERTGGSVSTLTIQRTQQEDSAVYLCASSPQGQDPHHTFGSGTRLTVV.

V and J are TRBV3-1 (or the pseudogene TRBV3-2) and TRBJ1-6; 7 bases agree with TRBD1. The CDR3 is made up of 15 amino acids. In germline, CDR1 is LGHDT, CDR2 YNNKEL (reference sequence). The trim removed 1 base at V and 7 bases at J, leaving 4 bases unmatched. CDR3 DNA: TGTGCCAGCAGCCAAGCAAGGGGGCGGAATTCACCCCTCCACTTT. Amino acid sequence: CASSQARGRNSPLHF.

The CDR3: CASSLGRVGEKLFF. The CDR3 DNA reads TGTGCCAGCAGCTTGGGCAGGGTGGGTGAAAAACTGTTTTTT. The chain employs TRBV5-6 and TRBJ1-4; D is possibly TRBD1 (5 bases). The CDR3 extends over 14 amino acids. V lost 0 bases and J 7 bases, leaving 10 bases between the germline ends. Per the germline V gene, CDR1 is SGHDT and CDR2 is YYEEEE.

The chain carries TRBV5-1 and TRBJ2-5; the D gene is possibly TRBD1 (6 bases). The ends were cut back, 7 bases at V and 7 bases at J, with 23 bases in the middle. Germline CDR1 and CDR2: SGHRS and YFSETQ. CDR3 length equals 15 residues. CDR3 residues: CASHLGAPYPGTQYF. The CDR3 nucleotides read TGCGCCAGCCACTTGGGGGCCCCTTACCCAGGGACCCAGTACTTC.

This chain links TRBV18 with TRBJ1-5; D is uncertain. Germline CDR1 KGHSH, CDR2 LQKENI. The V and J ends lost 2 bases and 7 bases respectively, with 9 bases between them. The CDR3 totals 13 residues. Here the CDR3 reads CASSPKQGQPQHF. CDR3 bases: TGTGCCAGCTCACCAAAACAAGGCCAGCCCCAGCATTTT.

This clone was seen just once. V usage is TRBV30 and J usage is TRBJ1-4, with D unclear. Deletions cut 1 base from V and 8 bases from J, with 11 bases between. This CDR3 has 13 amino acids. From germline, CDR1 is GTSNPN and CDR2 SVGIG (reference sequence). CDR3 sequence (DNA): TGTGCCTGGAGTGGCGGGTTCGGGGAAAAACTGTTTTTT. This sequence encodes CAWSGGFGEKLFF.

CDR3 nucleotides: TGTGCCAGCAGTTCCCGGGGGGTCACCAATCAGCCCCAGCATTTT. Its protein product is CASSSRGVTNQPQHF. The chain links TRBV6-6 to TRBJ1-5; D perhaps matches TRBD1 (5 bases). Trimming removed 4 bases at V and 3 bases at J, with 13 bases between. The germline gives CDR1 MNHNY, CDR2 SVGAGI (reference sequence). The CDR3 contains 15 residues.

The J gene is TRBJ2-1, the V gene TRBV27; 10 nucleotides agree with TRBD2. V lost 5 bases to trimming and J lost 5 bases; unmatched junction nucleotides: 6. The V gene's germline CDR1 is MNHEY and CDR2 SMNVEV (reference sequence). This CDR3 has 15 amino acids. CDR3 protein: CASSRQRGGNNEQFF. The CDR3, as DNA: TGTGCCAGCAGTCGCCAGCGGGGGGGAAACAATGAGCAGTTCTTC.

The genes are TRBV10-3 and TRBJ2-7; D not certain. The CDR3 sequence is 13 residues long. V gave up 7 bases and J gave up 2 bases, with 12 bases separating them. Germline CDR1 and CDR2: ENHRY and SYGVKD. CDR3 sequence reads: CAIKSAGAYEQYV. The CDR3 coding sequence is TGTGCCATCAAATCGGCCGGAGCCTACGAGCAGTACGTC.

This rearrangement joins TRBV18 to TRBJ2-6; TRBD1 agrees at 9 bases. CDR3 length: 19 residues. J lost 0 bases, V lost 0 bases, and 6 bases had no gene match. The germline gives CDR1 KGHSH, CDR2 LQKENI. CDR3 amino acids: CASSPPWDRARSGANVLTF. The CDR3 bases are TGTGCCAGCTCACCACCATGGGACAGGGCCCGCTCTGGGGCCAACGTCCTGACTTTC.

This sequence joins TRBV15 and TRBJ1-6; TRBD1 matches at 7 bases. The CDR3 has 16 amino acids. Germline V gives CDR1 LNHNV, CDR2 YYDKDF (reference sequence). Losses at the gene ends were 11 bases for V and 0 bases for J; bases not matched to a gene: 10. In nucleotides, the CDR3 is TGTGCCTCCCGGGACAGTGAAACCTCCTATAATTCACCCCTCCACTTT. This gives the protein CASRDSETSYNSPLHF.

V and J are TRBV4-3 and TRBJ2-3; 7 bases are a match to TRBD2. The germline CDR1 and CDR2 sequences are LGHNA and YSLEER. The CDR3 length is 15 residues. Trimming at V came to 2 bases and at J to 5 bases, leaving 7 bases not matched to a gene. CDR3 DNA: TGCGCCAGCAGCCAATCTCGGGGGGAGGGAGATACGCAGTATTTT. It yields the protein CASSQSRGEGDTQYF.

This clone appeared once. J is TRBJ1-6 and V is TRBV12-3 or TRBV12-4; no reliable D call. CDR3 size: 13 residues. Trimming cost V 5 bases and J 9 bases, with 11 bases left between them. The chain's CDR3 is CASSRSETSPLHF. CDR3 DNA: TGTGCCAGCAGTCGGAGCGAAACTTCACCCCTCCACTTT.

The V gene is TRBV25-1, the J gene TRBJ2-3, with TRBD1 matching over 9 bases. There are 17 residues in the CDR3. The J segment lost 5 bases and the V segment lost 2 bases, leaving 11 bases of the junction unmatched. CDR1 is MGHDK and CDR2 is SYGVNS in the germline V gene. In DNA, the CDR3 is TGTGCCAGCAGTGAAAAGGTGGGACAGGGTTTCGGAGATACGCAGTATTTT. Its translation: CASSEKVGQGFGDTQYF.

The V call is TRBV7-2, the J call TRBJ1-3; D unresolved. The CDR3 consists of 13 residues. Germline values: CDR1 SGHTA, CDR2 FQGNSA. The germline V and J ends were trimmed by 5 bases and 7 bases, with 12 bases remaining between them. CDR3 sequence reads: CASSPVPGNTIYF. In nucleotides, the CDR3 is TGTGCCAGCAGCCCAGTCCCAGGCAACACCATATATTTT.

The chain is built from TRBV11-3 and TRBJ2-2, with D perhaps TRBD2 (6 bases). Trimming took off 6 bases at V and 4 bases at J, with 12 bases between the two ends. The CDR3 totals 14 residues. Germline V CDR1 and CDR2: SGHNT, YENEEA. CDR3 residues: CASSTPGGTGELFF. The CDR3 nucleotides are TGTGCCAGCAGTACCCCCGGGGGCACCGGGGAGCTGTTTTTT.

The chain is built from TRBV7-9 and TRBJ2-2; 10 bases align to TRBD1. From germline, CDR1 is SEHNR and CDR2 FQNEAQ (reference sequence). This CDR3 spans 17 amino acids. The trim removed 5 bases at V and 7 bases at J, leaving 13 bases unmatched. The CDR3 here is CASSQSKGQGPSGELFF. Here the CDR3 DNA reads TGTGCCAGCAGCCAATCGAAGGGACAGGGGCCCAGCGGGGAGCTGTTTTTT.

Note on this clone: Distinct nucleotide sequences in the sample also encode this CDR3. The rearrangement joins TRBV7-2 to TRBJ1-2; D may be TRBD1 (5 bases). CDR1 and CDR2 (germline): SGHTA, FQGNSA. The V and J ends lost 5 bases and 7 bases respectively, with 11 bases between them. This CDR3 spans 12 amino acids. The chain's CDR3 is CASSPGGVGYTF. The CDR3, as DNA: TGTGCCAGCAGCCCTGGAGGGGTTGGCTACACCTTC.

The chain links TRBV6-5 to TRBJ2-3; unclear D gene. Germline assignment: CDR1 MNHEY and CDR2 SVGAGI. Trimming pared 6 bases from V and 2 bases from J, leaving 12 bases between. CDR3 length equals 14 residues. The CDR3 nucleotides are TGTGCCAGCAGCCTCTCCTCTGTCACAGATACGCAGTATTTT. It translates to CASSLSSVTDTQYF.